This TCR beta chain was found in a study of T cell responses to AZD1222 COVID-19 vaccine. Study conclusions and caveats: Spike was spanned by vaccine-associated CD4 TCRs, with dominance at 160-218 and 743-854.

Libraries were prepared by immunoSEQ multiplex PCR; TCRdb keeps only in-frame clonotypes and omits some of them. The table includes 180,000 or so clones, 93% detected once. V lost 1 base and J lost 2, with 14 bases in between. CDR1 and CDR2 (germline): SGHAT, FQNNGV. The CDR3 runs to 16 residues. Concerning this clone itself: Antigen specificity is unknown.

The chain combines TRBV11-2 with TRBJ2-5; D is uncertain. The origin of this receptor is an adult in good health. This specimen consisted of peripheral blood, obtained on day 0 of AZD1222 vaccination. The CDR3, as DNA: TGTGCCAGCAGCTTAGTAATCGGGTCAGTACAAGAGACCCAGTACTTC. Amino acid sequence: CASSLVIGSVQETQYF.